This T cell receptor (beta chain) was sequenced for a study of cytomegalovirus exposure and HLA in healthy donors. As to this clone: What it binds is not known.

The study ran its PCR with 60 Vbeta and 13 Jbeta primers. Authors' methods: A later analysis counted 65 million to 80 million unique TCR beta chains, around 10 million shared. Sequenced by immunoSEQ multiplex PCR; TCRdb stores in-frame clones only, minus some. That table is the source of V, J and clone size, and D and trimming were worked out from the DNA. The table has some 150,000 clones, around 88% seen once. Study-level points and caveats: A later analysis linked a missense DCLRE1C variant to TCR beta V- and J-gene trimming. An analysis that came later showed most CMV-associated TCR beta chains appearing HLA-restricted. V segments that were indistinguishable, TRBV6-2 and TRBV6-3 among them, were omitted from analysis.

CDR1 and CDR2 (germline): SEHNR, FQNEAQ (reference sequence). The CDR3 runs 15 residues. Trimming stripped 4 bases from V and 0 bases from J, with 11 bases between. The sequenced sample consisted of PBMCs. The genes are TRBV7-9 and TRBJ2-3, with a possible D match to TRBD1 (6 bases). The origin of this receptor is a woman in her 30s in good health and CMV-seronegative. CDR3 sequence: CASSYQGTSTDTQYF. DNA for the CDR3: TGTGCCAGCAGCTACCAGGGGACAAGCACAGATACGCAGTATTTT.